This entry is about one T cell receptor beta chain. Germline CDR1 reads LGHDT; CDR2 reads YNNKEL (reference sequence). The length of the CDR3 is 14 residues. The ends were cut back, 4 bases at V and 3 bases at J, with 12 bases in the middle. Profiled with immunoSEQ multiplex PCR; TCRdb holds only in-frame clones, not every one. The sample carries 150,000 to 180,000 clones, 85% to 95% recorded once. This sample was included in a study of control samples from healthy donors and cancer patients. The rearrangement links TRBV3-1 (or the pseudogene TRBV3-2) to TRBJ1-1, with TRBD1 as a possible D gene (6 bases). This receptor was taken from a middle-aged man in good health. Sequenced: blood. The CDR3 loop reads CASSPEGGYTEAFF. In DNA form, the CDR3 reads TGTGCCAGCAGCCCTGAGGGGGGGTACACTGAAGCTTTCTTT.